This T cell receptor (beta chain) was found in a study of shared clonotypes between healthy human individuals. About the study: CD4 naive and memory got three plates each, CD8 naive two, CD8 memory one. Study-level points and caveats: Memory subsets had estimated richness that was generally smaller than that of naive subsets. Deeper or shallower sequencing was expected to change how clonotypes are shared among donors.

A note on this clone: Its antigen is unidentified.

Sequenced by immunoSEQ multiplex PCR; TCRdb stores in-frame clones only, minus some. The table lists some 690,000 clones, about nine tenths of them singletons. The donors were all Caucasian adults (living in Nashville, Tennessee). CDR1 and CDR2 from the germline V gene are MNHEY and SMNVEV (reference sequence). The ends lost 8 bases at V and 7 bases at J; junction bases unmatched: 9. The CDR3 is 13 amino acids. The sample taken for sequencing was memory CD8+ T cells from PBMCs. Subset noted: CD45RO+ cells pooled with CCR7-negative TemRA cells. The J gene is TRBJ1-2, the V gene TRBV27, with 8 bases that match TRBD1. The source is a man aged 18 to 30 in good health. Some clones in this sample may be carry-over from other donors' samples. The CDR3 protein is CASRSGQGRGYTF. The DNA for the CDR3 is TGTGCCAGCCGATCAGGACAGGGCCGTGGCTACACCTTC.